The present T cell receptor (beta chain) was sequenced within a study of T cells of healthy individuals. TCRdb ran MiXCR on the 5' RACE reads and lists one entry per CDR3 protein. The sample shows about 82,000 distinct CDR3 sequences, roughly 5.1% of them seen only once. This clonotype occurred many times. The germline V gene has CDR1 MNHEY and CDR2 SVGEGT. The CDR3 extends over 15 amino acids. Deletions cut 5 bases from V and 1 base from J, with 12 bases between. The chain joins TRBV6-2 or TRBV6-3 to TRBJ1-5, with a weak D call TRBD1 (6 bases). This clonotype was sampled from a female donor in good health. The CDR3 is CASSGTPDSNQPQHF. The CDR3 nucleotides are TGTGCCAGCAGTGGGACACCCGACAGCAATCAGCCCCAGCATTTT.